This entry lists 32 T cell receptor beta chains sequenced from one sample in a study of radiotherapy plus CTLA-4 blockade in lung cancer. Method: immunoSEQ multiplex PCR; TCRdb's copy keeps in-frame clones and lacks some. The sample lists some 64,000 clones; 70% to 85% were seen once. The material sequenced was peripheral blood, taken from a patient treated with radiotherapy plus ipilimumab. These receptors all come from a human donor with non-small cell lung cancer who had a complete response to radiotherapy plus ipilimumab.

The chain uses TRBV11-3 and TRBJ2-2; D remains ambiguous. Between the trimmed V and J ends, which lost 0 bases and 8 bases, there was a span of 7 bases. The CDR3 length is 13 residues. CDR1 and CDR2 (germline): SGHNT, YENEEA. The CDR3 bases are TGTGCCAGCAGCTTAGATCATGTGGGGGAGCTGTTTTTT. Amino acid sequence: CASSLDHVGELFF. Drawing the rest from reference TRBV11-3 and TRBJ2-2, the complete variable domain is EAGVVQSPRYKIIEKKQPVAFWCNPISGHNTLYWYLQNLGQGPELLIRYENEEAVDDSQLPKDRFSAERLKGVDSTLKIQPAELGDSAVYLCASSLDHVGELFFGEGSRLTVL.

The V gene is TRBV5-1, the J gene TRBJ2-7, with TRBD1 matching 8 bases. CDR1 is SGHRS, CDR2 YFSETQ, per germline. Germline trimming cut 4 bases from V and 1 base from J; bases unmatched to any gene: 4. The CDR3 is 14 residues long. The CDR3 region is CASSRTGFSYEQYF. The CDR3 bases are TGCGCCAGCAGCCGGACAGGGTTTTCCTACGAGCAGTACTTC.

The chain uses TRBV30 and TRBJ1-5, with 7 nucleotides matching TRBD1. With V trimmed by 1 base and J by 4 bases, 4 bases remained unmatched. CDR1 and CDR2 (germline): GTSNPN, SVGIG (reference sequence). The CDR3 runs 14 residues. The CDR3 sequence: CAWSGGGQNQPQHF. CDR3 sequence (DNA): TGTGCCTGGAGTGGAGGGGGCCAGAATCAGCCCCAGCATTTT.

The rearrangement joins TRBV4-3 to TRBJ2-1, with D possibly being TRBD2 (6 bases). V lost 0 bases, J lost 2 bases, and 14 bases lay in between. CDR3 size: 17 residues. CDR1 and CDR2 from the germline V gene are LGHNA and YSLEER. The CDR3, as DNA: TGCGCCAGCAGCCAAGATCGGGGCGGGGCGCCCTACAATGAGCAGTTCTTC. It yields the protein CASSQDRGGAPYNEQFF.

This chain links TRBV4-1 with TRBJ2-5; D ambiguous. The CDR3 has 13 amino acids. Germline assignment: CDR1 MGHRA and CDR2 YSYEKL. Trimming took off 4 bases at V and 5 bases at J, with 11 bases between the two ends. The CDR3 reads CASSRLVGETQYF. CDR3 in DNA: TGCGCCAGCAGCCGGCTAGTAGGCGAGACCCAGTACTTC.

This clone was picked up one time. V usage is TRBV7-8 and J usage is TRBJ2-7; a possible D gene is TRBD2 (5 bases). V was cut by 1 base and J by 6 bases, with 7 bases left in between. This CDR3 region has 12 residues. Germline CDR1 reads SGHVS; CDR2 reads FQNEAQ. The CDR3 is CASSLGGSEQYV. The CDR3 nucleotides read TGTGCCAGCAGCTTAGGAGGGTCCGAGCAGTACGTC.

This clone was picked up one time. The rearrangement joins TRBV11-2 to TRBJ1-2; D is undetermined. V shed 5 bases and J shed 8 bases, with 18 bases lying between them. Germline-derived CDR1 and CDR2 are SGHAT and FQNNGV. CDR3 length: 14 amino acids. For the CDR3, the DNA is TGTGCCAGCAGCCGTGGACGGACGTCGGGAGGCTACACCTTC. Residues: CASSRGRTSGGYTF.

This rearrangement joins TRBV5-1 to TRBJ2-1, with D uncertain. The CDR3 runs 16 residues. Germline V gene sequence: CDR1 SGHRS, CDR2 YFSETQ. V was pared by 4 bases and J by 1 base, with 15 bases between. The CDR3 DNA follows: TGCGCCAGCAGCCGCGGTGGCGGTAGTTCCTACAATGAGCAGTTCTTC. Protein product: CASSRGGGSSYNEQFF.

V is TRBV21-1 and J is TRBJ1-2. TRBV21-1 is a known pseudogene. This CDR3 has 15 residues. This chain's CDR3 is CASSPLSWKNYGYTF. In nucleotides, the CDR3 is TGTGCCAGCAGCCCCCTGTCGTGGAAGAACTATGGCTACACCTTC.

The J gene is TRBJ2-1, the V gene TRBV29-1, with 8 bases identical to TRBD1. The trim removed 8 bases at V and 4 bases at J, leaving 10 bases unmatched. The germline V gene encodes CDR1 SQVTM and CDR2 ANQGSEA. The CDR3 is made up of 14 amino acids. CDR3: CSTDSGQVYNEQFF. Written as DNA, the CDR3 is TGCAGCACTGACTCGGGACAGGTATACAATGAGCAGTTCTTC.

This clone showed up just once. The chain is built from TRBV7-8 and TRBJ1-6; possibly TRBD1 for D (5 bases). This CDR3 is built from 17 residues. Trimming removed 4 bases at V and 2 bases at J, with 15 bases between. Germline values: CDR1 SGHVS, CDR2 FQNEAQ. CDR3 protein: CASSSDVGVAYNSPLHF. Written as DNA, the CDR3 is TGTGCCAGCAGCTCCGACGTGGGGGTCGCCTATAATTCACCCCTCCACTTT.

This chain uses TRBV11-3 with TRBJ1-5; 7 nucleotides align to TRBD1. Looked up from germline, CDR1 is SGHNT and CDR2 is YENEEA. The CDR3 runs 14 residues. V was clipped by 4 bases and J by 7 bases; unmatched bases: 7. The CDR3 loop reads CASSSGGLGQPQHF. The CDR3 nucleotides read TGTGCCAGCAGCTCAGGGGGTCTCGGGCAGCCCCAGCATTTT.

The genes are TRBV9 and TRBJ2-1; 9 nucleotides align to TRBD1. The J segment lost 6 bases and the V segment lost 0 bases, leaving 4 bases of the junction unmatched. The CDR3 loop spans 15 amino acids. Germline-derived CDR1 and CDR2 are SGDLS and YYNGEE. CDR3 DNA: TGTGCCAGCAGCGTAGAGGACAGGGGCTCCAATGAGCAGTTCTTC. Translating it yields CASSVEDRGSNEQFF.

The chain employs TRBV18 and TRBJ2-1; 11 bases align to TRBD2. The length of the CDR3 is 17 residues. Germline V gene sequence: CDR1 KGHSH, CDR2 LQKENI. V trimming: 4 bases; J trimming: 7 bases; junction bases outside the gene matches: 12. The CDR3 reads CASSLSPTSGVRNEQFF. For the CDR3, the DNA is TGTGCCAGCTCACTGTCGCCGACTAGCGGGGTCCGGAATGAGCAGTTCTTC.

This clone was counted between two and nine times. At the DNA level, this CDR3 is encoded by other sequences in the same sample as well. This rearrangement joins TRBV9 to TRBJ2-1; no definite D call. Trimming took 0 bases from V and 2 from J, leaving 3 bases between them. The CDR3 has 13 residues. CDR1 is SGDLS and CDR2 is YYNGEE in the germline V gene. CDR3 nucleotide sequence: TGTGCCAGCAGCGTAGATCCCTACAATGAGCAGTTCTTC. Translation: CASSVDPYNEQFF.

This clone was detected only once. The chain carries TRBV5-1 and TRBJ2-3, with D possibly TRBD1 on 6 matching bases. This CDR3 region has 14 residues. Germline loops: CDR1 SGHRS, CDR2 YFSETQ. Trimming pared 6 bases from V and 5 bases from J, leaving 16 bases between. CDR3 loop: CASTWGQGKDTQYF. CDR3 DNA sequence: TGCGCCAGCACCTGGGGGCAGGGAAAAGATACGCAGTATTTT.

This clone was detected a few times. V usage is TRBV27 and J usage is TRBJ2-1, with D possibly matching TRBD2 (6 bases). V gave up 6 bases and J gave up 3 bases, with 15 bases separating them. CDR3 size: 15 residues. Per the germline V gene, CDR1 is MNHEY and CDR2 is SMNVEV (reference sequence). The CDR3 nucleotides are TGTGCCAGCAGGGACGGGGGTCCCTTCTACAATGAGCAGTTCTTC. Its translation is CASRDGGPFYNEQFF.

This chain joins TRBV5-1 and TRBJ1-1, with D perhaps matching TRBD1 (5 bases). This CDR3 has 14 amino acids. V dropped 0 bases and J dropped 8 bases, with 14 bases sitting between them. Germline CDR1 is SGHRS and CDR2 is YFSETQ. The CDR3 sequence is CASSLAWGGIEAFF. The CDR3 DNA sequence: TGCGCCAGCAGCTTGGCCTGGGGCGGGATAGAAGCTTTCTTT.

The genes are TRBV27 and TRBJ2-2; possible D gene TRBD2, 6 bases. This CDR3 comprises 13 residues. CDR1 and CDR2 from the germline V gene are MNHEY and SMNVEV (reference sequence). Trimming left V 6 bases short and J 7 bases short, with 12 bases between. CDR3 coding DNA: TGTGCCAGCAGCTGGCCAGCGGGCGGGGAGCTGTTTTTT. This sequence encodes CASSWPAGGELFF.

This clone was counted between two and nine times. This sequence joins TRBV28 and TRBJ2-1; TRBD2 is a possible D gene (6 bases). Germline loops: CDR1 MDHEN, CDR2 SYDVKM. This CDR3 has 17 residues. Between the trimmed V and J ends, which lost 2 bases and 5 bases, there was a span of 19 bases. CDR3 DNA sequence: TGTGCCAGCAGTTTAGCGGGACGACCGGGGACGGACAATGAGCAGTTCTTC. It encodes CASSLAGRPGTDNEQFF.

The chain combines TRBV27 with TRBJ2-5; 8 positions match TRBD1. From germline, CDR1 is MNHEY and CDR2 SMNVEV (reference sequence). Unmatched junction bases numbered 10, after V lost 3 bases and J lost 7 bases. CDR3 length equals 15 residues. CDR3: CASSFGQGAEGTQYF. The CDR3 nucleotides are TGTGCCAGCAGTTTCGGTCAGGGGGCCGAAGGGACCCAGTACTTC.

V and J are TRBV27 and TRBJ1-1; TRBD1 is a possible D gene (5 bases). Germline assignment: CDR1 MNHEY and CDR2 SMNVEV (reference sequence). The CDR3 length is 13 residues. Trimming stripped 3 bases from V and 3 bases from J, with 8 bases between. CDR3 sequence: CASSFMGHTEAFF. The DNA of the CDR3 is TGTGCCAGCAGTTTTATGGGGCACACTGAAGCTTTCTTT.

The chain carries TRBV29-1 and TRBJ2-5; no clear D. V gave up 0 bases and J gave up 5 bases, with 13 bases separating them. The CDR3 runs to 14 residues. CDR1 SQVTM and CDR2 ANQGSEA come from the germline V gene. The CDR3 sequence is CSVEDWVGRETQYF. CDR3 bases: TGCAGCGTTGAAGATTGGGTAGGAAGGGAGACCCAGTACTTC.

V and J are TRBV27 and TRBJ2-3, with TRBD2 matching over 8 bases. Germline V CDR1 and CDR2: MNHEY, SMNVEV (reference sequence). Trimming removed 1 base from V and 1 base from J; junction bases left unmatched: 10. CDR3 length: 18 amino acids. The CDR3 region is CASSLYPSSGRRTDTQYF. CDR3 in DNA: TGTGCCAGCAGTTTATACCCCAGCAGCGGGAGACGCACAGATACGCAGTATTTT.

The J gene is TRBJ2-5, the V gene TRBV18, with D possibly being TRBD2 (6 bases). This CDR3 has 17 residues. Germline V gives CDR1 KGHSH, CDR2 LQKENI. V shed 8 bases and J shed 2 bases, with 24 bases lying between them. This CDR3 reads CASQEKLAGGLQETQYF. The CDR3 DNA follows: TGTGCCAGCCAAGAGAAGCTTGCCGGGGGACTTCAAGAGACCCAGTACTTC.

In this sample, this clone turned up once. CDR3 sequence reads: CASSYGQNVHEQYF. CDR3 bases: TGTGCCAGCAGTTACGGACAGAATGTACACGAGCAGTACTTC. V usage is TRBV6-6 and J usage is TRBJ2-7; tentative D call: TRBD1 (6 bases). This CDR3 is built from 14 residues. Germline V CDR1 and CDR2: MNHNY, SVGAGI (reference sequence). Trimming removed 2 bases at V and 5 bases at J, with 13 bases between.

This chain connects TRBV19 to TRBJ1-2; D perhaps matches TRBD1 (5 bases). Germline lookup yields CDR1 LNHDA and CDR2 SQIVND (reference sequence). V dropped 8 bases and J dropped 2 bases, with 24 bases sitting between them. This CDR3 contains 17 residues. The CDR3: CASRPNWGSQDNYGYTF. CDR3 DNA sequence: TGTGCCAGTCGCCCCAATTGGGGGTCCCAAGACAACTATGGCTACACCTTC.

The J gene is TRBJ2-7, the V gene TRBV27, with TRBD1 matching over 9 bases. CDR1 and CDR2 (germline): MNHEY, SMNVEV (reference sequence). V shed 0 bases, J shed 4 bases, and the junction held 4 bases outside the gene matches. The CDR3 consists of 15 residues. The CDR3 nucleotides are TGTGCCAGCAGTTTATCGAGAGACAGGGGGTACGAGCAGTACGTC. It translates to CASSLSRDRGYEQYV.

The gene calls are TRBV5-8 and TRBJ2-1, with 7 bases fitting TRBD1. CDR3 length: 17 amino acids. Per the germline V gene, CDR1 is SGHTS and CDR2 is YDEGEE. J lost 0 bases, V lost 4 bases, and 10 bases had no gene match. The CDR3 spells CASSPAVGQISYNEQFF. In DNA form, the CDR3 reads TGTGCCAGCAGCCCGGCTGTGGGACAGATCTCCTACAATGAGCAGTTCTTC.

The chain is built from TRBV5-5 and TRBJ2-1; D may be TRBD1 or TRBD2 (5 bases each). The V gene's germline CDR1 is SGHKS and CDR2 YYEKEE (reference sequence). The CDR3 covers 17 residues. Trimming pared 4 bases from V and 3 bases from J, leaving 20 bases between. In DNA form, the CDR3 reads TGTGCCAGCAGCCCAGGTGGGGGATTTGGGAGCTACAATGAGCAGTTCTTC. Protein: CASSPGGGFGSYNEQFF.

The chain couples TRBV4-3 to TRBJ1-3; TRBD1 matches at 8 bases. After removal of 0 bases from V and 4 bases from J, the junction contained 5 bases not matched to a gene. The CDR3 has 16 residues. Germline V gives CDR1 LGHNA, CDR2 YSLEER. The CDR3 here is CASSQETGAGGNTIYF. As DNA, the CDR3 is TGCGCCAGCAGCCAAGAGACAGGGGCTGGAGGAAACACCATATATTTT.

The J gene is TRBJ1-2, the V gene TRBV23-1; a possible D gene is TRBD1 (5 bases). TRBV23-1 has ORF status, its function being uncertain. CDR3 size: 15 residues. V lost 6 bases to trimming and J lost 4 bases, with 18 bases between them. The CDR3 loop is CASSQGQTTIYGYTF. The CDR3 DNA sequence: TGCGCCAGCAGCCAAGGACAAACGACTATCTATGGCTACACCTTC.